This TCR beta chain was captured by sequencing in a study of blood T cell repertoires in COVID-19. Study as a whole: The United States, Italy and Spain were the sources of the acute and convalescent COVID-19 samples. T cells, B-cell-depleted T cells, or PBMCs supplied cDNA or gDNA.

Original handling: Amplification of reference gene primers provided the estimated nucleated cell counts. TCRdb's copy holds only in-frame clones and misses some; the assay was immunoSEQ multiplex PCR. Clonal size and the V and J genes are those of that table, whereas D and trimming came from the DNA. The table records some 80,000 clones, 70% to 90% of them present only once. The TCR comes from a woman older than 75 in a cohort sampled during active or convalescent COVID-19. The sample taken for sequencing was peripheral blood.

The CDR3 spells CASSSGLAGGLGDTQYF. For the CDR3, the DNA is TGCGCCAGCAGCTCTGGACTAGCGGGAGGGCTTGGAGATACGCAGTATTTT. This chain joins TRBV5-1 and TRBJ2-3, with TRBD2 identical over 15 bases. Losses at the gene ends were 3 bases for V and 5 bases for J; bases not matched to a gene: 7. Germline CDR1 reads SGHRS; CDR2 reads YFSETQ. The CDR3 loop spans 17 amino acids.